The rows below give T cell receptor beta chains drawn from one sample of a study of blood T cell repertoires in COVID-19. Using immunoSEQ multiplex PCR, the repertoire was profiled, and TCRdb retains in-frame clones only, with some absent. This repertoire shows 250,000 to 300,000 clones, approximately 87% found once; its top ten account for 4.6%. The sequencing input was peripheral blood. These receptors all come from a man aged 60 to 69 who had recovered from COVID-19. The CDR3 runs from the conserved cysteine through the conserved F or W. The D gene is left open where the match is weak. Expanded clones are given a class, and other clones once, few, many or no size at all.

>-|TRBV5-6|TRBD1|TRBJ1-2
CASTSGDREDYGYTF
TGTGCCAGCACCTCTGGGGACAGGGAGGACTATGGCTACACCTTC
>-|TRBV4-2|TRBD2|TRBJ2-7
CASSQDLGTSGTSYEQYF
TGTGCCAGCAGCCAAGATCTAGGGACTAGCGGGACCTCCTACGAGCAGTACTTC
>-|TRBV4-1|TRBD1|TRBJ1-5
CASSRDRAPTYQPQHF
TGCGCCAGCAGCCGTGACAGGGCTCCCACTTATCAGCCCCAGCATTTT
>-|TRBV28|TRBD1|TRBJ2-7
CASSLPGQVTYEQYF
TGTGCCAGCAGTTTACCGGGACAGGTTACCTACGAGCAGTACTTC
>once|TRBV27|-|TRBJ1-4
CASSSPSRVNEKLFF
TGTGCCAGCAGTTCCCCATCCAGGGTTAATGAAAAACTGTTTTTT
>-|TRBV9|-|TRBJ2-7
CASSVGTRSSYEQYF
TGTGCCAGCAGCGTAGGGACAAGAAGCTCCTACGAGCAGTACTTC
>-|TRBV5-5|TRBD1|TRBJ1-1
CASSLMDRGNTEAFF
TGTGCCAGCAGCTTGATGGACAGGGGGAACACTGAAGCTTTCTTT
>-|TRBV5-1|-|TRBJ2-6
CASSAAGVGAGANVLTF
TGCGCCAGCAGCGCAGCAGGGGTAGGGGCTGGGGCCAACGTCCTGACTTTC
>once|TRBV6-6|TRBD2|TRBJ2-3
CASSQSPSGGGRDTQYF
TGTGCCAGCAGTCAATCACCTAGCGGGGGGGGGAGAGATACGCAGTATTTT
>few|TRBV30|TRBD2|TRBJ2-3
CAWSVGPSGRSDTQYF
TGTGCCTGGAGTGTAGGCCCTAGCGGGAGATCAGATACGCAGTATTTT
>-|TRBV19|-|TRBJ2-5
CASSPPEETQYF
TGTGCCAGTAGTCCCCCGGAGGAGACCCAGTACTTC
>-|TRBV10-3|TRBD2|TRBJ2-5
CAIRPGLAGETQYF
TGTGCCATCAGGCCGGGACTAGCGGGAGAGACCCAGTACTTC
>-|TRBV11-2|-|TRBJ2-7
CASSPGGAYEQYF
TGTGCCAGCAGCCCCGGCGGGGCCTACGAGCAGTACTTC
>-|TRBV5-4|TRBD1|TRBJ1-1
CASSLGGTGINTEAFF
TGTGCCAGCAGCTTGGGTGGGACAGGGATCAACACTGAAGCTTTCTTT
>-|TRBV19|-|TRBJ1-1
CASTPNIRGYGTEAFF
TGTGCCAGTACCCCTAATATAAGGGGCTACGGCACTGAAGCTTTCTTT
>-|TRBV2|-|TRBJ2-3
CASSGAFTSTDTQYF
TGTGCCAGCAGTGGGGCGTTTACTAGCACAGATACGCAGTATTTT
>-|TRBV7-2|TRBD1|TRBJ1-5
CASSSPGTGNQPQHF
TGTGCCAGCAGCTCACCCGGGACAGGGAATCAGCCCCAGCATTTT
>-|TRBV5-4|-|TRBJ2-3
CASSLRAAGTDTQYF
TGTGCCAGCAGCTTGAGGGCAGCGGGCACAGATACGCAGTATTTT
>once|TRBV9|-|TRBJ2-7
CASSEQGFTYEQYF
TGTGCCAGCAGCGAACAGGGATTTACCTACGAGCAGTACTTC
>few|TRBV7-4|TRBD2|TRBJ2-3
CASSSPSSGSITDTQYF
TGTGCCAGCAGCTCCCCCTCTAGCGGGAGTATTACAGATACGCAGTATTTT
>-|TRBV28|TRBD1|TRBJ2-1
CATGTANNEQFF
TGTGCCACTGGGACAGCTAACAATGAGCAGTTCTTC
>-|TRBV4-1|-|TRBJ1-4
CASSQDLGGRGEKLFF
TGCGCCAGCAGCCAAGATCTAGGAGGCAGGGGCGAGAAACTGTTTTTT
>once|TRBV28|-|TRBJ2-1
CASSLSGLNNEQFF
TGTGCCAGCAGTTTATCTGGTCTAAACAATGAGCAGTTCTTC
>-|TRBV9|TRBD1|TRBJ2-7
CASSPFRDSHYEQYF
TGTGCCAGCAGCCCCTTTAGGGACAGCCACTACGAGCAGTACTTC
>-|TRBV6-1|TRBD2|TRBJ2-4
CASSATPPTGGTTSQNIQYF
TGTGCCAGCAGTGCCACGCCCCCGACGGGAGGAACCACTAGCCAAAACATTCAGTACTTC
>-|TRBV19|TRBD1|TRBJ1-1
CASSVGDSRTEAFF
TGTGCCAGTAGTGTCGGGGACAGTCGCACTGAAGCTTTCTTT
>-|TRBV18|TRBD2|TRBJ2-3
CASSPRTSGEWDTQYF
TGTGCCAGCTCACCTAGGACTAGCGGGGAATGGGATACGCAGTATTTT
>-|TRBV28|TRBD1|TRBJ2-5
CASSRTGGAETQYF
TGTGCCAGCAGTCGGACAGGGGGGGCGGAGACCCAGTACTTC
>few|TRBV7-2|TRBD1|TRBJ1-2
CASSFGDRGFGYTF
TGTGCCAGCAGCTTTGGGGACAGGGGCTTCGGCTACACCTTC
>-|TRBV7-5|-|TRBJ1-2
CARSLTGGDYGYTF
TGTGCCAGAAGCTTAACAGGGGGGGACTATGGCTACACCTTC
>-|TRBV6-1|TRBD1|TRBJ2-5
CASSEQGAQETQYF
TGTGCCAGCAGTGAACAGGGGGCCCAAGAGACCCAGTACTTC
>-|TRBV5-1|-|TRBJ2-7
CASSYGQSEQYF
TGCGCCAGCAGCTACGGACAGAGCGAGCAGTACTTC
>-|TRBV2|TRBD2|TRBJ2-4
CASSEARGGAHGNIQYF
TGTGCCAGCAGTGAAGCTCGCGGGGGGGCACACGGAAACATTCAGTACTTC
>many|TRBV28|TRBD1|TRBJ2-1
CASRKNRGSYNEQFF
TGTGCCAGCAGGAAGAACAGGGGGTCCTACAATGAGCAGTTCTTC
>-|TRBV20-1|-|TRBJ2-3
CSASSSTDTQYF
TGCAGTGCTAGTTCTAGCACAGATACGCAGTATTTT
>-|TRBV7-8|TRBD1|TRBJ1-2
CASSPGTGASGYTF
TGTGCCAGCAGCCCCGGGACAGGGGCCAGTGGCTACACCTTC
>-|TRBV19|TRBD1|TRBJ2-6
CATRRGGPSLTSGANVLTF
TGTGCCACCAGAAGAGGGGGCCCCTCACTAACCTCTGGGGCCAACGTCCTGACTTTC
>-|TRBV7-9|-|TRBJ2-5
CASIRREKETQYF
TGTGCCAGCATCCGGAGGGAGAAAGAGACCCAGTACTTC
>-|TRBV5-4|TRBD2|TRBJ2-6
CASSLASGPSSGANVLTF
TGTGCCAGCAGCTTGGCTAGCGGGCCGAGCTCTGGGGCCAACGTCCTGACTTTC
>-|TRBV5-4|TRBD2|TRBJ2-3
CASSLNQAGRIEYF
TGTGCCAGCAGCTTGAATCAAGCGGGGAGAATAGAGTATTTT
>-|TRBV11-2|-|TRBJ2-6
CASESGANVLTF
TGTGCCAGCGAGTCTGGGGCCAACGTCCTGACTTTC